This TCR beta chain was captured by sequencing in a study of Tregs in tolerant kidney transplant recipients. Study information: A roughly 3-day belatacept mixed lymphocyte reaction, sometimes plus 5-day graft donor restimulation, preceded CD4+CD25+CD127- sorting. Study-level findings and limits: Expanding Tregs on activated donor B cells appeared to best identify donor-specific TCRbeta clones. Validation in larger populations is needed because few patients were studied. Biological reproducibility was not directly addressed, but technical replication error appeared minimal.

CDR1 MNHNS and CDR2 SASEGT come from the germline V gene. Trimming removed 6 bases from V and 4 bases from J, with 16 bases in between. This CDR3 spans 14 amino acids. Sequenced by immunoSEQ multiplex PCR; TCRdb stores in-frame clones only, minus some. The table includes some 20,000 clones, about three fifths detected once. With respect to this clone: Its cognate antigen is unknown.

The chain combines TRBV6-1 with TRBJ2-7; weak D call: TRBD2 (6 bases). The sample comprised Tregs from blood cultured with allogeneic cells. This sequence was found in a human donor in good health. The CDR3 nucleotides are TGTGCCAGCAGCCACGGGGAGGCCTTTTACGAGCAGTACTTC. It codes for CASSHGEAFYEQYF.